This T cell receptor beta chain was found in a study of blood T cell repertoires in COVID-19. Study overall: Some COVID-19 samples were acute and others convalescent; all came from the United States, Italy and Spain.

The germline CDR1 and CDR2 sequences are SGHDT and YYEEEE. Between the trimmed V and J ends, which lost 2 bases and 12 bases, there was a span of 21 bases. This CDR3 spans 14 amino acids. TCRdb keeps only in-frame clones here, not all; method: immunoSEQ multiplex PCR. This sample yields 100,000 to 150,000 clones, of which roughly 80% are seen a single time; around 6% belongs to the top ten. Sequences were obtained from peripheral blood. The chain recombines TRBV5-6 with TRBJ2-7; D perhaps matches TRBD1 (6 bases). The clonotype originates from a man older than 75 with COVID-19, enrolled during active disease. The CDR3 region is CASSFGQEAQGGYF. The CDR3 DNA reads TGTGCCAGCAGCTTCGGGCAGGAAGCTCAAGGGGGGTACTTC.